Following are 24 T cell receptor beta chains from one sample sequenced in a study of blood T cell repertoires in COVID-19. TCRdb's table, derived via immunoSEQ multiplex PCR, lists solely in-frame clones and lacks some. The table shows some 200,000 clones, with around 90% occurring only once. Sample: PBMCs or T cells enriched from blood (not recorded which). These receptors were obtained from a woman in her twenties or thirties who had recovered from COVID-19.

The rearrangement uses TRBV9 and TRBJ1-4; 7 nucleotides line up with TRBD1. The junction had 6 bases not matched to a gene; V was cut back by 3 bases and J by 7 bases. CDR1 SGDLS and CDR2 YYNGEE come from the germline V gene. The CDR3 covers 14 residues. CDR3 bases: TGTGCCAGCAGCGCACAGGGGATGAGTGAAAAACTGTTTTTT. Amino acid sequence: CASSAQGMSEKLFF.

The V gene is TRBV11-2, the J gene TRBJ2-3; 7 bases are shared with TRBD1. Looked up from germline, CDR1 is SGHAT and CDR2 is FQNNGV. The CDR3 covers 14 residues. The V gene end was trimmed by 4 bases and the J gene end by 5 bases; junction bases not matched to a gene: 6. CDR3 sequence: CASSSRQGRDTQYF. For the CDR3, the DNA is TGTGCCAGCAGCTCGCGACAGGGTCGAGATACGCAGTATTTT.

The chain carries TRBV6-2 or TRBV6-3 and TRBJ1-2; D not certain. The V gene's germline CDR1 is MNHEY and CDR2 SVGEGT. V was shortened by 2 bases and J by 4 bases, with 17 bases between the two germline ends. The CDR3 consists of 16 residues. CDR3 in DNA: TGTGCCAGCAGTTACCAGGCAGACTACTACTCCTATGGCTACACCTTC. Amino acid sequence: CASSYQADYYSYGYTF.

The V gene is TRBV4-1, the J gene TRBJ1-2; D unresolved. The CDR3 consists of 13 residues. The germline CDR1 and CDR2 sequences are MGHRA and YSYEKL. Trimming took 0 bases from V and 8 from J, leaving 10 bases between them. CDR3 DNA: TGCGCCAGCAGCCAAGAAAATTTCGGGGGCTACACCTTC. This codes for CASSQENFGGYTF.

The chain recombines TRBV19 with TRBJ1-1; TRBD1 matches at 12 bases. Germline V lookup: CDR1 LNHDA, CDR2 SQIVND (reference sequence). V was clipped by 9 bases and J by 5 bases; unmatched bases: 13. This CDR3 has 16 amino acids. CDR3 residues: CASNPGQGAEGTEAFF. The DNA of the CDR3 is TGTGCCAGCAATCCGGGACAGGGGGCCGAGGGGACTGAAGCTTTCTTT.

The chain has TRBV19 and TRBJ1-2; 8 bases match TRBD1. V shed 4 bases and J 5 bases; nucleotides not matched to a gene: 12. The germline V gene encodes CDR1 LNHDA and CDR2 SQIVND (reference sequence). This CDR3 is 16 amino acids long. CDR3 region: CASSTGQATVSYGYTF. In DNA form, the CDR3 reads TGTGCCAGTAGTACGGGACAGGCGACCGTCTCATATGGCTACACCTTC.

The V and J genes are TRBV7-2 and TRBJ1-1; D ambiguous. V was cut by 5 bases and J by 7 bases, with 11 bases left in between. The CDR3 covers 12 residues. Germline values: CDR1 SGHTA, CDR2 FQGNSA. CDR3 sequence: CASSQNINEAFF. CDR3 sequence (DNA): TGTGCCAGCAGCCAAAACATAAATGAAGCTTTCTTT.

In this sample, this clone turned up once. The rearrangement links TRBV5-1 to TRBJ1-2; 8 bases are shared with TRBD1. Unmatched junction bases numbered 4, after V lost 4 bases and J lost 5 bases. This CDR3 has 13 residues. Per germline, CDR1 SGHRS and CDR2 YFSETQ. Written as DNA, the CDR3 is TGCGCCAGCAGCCCGCAGGGGGCGTATGGCTACACCTTC. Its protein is CASSPQGAYGYTF.

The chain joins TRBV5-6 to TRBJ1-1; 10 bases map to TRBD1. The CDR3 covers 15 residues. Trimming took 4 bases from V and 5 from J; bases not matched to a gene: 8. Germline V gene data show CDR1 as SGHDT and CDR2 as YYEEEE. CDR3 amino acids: CASSLRTGGWTEAFF. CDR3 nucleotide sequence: TGTGCCAGCAGCCTACGGACAGGGGGATGGACTGAAGCTTTCTTT.

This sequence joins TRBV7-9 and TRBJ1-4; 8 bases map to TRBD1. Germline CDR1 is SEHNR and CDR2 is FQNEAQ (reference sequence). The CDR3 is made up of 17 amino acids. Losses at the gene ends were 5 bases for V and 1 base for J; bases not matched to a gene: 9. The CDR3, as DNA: TGTGCCAGCAGCCGTCGACAGGGGACGGGAACTAATGAAAAACTGTTTTTT. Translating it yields CASSRRQGTGTNEKLFF. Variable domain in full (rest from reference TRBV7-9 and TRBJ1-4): DTGVSQNPRHKITKRGQNVTFRCDPISEHNRLYWYRQTLGQGPEFLTYFQNEAQLEKSRLLSDRFSAERPKGSFSTLEIQRTEQGDSAMYLCASSRRQGTGTNEKLFFGSGTQLSVL.

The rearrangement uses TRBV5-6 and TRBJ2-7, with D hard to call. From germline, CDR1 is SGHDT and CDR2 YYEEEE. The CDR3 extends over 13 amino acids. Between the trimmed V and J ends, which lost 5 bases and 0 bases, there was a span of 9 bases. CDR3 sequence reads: CASRGSLSYEQYF. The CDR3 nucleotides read TGTGCCAGCAGGGGCAGCCTCTCCTACGAGCAGTACTTC.

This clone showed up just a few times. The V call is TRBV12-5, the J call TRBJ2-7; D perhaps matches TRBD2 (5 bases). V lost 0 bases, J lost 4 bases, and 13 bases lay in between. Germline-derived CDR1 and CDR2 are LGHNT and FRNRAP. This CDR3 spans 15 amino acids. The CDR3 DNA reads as TGTGCTAGTGGTTTGGTACGGGATTGGAGATACGAGCAGTACTTC. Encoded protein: CASGLVRDWRYEQYF.

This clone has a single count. CDR3 sequence (DNA): TGTGCCAGCAGCGTAACGGGGACTACTAGCACAGATACGCAGTATTTT. Its protein is CASSVTGTTSTDTQYF. The chain recombines TRBV9 with TRBJ2-3, with 7 bases that match TRBD2. CDR3 size: 16 residues. The germline V gene encodes CDR1 SGDLS and CDR2 YYNGEE. Unmatched junction bases numbered 5, after V lost 1 base and J lost 0 bases.

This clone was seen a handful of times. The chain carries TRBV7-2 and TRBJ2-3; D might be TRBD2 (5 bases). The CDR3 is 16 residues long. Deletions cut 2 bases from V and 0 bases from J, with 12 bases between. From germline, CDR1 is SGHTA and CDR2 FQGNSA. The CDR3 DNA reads TGTGCCAGCAGCTTATATGGCGGGCCAAGCACAGATACGCAGTATTTT. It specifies CASSLYGGPSTDTQYF.

The CDR3 here is CASSHTGAENIQYF. The DNA of the CDR3 is TGTGCCAGCAGCCACACAGGGGCCGAAAACATTCAGTACTTC. The rearrangement links TRBV11-1 to TRBJ2-4; the match to TRBD1 covers 7 bases. CDR1 and CDR2 from the germline V gene are SGHAT and FQDESV (reference sequence). V gave up 5 bases and J gave up 5 bases; unmatched junction bases: 6. The CDR3 runs 14 residues.

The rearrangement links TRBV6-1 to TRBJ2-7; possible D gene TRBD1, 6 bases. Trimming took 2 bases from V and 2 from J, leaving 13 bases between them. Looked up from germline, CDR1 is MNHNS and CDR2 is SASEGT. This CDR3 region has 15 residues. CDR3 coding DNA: TGTGCCAGCAGTGAAAAAGGGACAAAGGCCTACGAGCAGTACTTC. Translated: CASSEKGTKAYEQYF.

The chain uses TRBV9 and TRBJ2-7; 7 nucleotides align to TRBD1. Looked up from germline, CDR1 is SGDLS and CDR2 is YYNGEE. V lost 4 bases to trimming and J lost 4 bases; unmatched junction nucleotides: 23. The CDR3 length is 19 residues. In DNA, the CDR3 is TGTGCCAGCAGCCCCCGACAGGGCGGGTTAATGGGGCCGAGGTACGAGCAGTACTTC. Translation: CASSPRQGGLMGPRYEQYF.

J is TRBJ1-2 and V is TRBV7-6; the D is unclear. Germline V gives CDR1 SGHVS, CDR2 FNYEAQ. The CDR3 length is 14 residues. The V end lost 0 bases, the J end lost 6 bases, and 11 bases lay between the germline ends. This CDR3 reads CASSLAPTVHGYTF. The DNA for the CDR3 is TGTGCCAGCAGCTTAGCGCCTACAGTCCATGGCTACACCTTC.

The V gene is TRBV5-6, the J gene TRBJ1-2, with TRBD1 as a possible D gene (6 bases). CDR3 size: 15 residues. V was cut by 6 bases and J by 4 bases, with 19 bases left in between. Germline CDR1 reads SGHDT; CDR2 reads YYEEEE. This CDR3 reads CASNTRGFGVYGYTF. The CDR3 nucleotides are TGTGCCAGCAACACAAGGGGGTTCGGGGTCTATGGCTACACCTTC. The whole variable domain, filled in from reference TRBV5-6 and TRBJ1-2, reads DAGVTQSPTHLIKTRGQQVTLRCSPKSGHDTVSWYQQALGQGPQFIFQYYEEEERQRGNFPDRFSGHQFPNYSSELNVNALLLGDSALYLCASNTRGFGVYGYTFGSGTRLTVV.

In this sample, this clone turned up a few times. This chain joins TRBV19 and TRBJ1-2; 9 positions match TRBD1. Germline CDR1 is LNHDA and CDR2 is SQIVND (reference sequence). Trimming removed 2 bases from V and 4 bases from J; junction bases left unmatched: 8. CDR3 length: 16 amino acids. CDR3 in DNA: TGTGCCAGTAGTATATGGTCGGACAGGGGAGTCTATGGCTACACCTTC. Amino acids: CASSIWSDRGVYGYTF.

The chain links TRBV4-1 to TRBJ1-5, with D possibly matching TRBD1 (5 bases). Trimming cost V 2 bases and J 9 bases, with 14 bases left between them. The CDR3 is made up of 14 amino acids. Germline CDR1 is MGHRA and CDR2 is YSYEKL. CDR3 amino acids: CASSQPGEVWPQHF. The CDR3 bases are TGCGCCAGCAGCCAACCGGGGGAGGTATGGCCCCAGCATTTT.

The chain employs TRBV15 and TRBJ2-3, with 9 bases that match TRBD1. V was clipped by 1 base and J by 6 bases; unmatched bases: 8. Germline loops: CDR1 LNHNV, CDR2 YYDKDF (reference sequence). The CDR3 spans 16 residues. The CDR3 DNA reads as TGTGCCACCAGCAGAGCCCAGGGACAGGGAGGGGATACGCAGTATTTT. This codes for CATSRAQGQGGDTQYF.

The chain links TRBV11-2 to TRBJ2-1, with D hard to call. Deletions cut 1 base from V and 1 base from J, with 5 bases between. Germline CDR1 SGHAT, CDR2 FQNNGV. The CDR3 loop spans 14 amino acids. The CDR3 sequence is CASSLAGSYNEQFF. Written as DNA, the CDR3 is TGTGCCAGCAGCTTAGCCGGTTCCTACAATGAGCAGTTCTTC.

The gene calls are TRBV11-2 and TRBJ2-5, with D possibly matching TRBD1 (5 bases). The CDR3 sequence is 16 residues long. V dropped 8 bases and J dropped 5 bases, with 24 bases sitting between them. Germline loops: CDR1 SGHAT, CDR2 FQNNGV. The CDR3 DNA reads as TGTGCCAGCGATTCGGCTTTGCAGGGATCGAGTGAGACCCAGTACTTC. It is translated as CASDSALQGSSETQYF. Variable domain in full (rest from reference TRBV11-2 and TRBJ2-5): EAGVAQSPRYKIIEKRQSVAFWCNPISGHATLYWYQQILGQGPKLLIQFQNNGVVDDSQLPKDRFSAERLKGVDSTLKIQPAKLEDSAVYLCASDSALQGSSETQYFGPGTRLLVL.